A few counts support the clone carrying this T cell receptor (beta chain). Its antigen is unidentified. TCRdb re-called the RACE reads with MiXCR, one entry per CDR3 protein. Among 60,000 to 70,000 distinct CDR3 sequences listed, approximately 11% were seen once. These data are taken from a study of human T cells and chemical hapten exposure. Findings and limits, study-wide: DPC sensitization left the count of TCRs above 1 in 1000 unchanged. Large CDR3 similarity clusters arose significantly more often from expanded TCRs than from controls.

In germline, CDR1 is SNHLY, CDR2 FYNNEI. This CDR3 has 15 residues. V gave up 7 bases and J gave up 7 bases; unmatched junction bases: 12. As for time point: pre-sensitization, week 0. Documented treatment: therapeutic diphenylcyclopropenone sensitization with weekly scalp DPC. Each patch test followed a blood draw. This chain links TRBV2 with TRBJ2-1; 8 bases match TRBD1. This TCR derives from a woman between 50 and 59 years old with alopecia areata. Some clones in this sample may be carry-over from other donors' samples. The specimen comprised whole blood, sampled in connection with sensitization to the hapten diphenylcyclopropenone (DPC). This CDR3 is CASTSSRGQLNEQFF. The DNA of the CDR3 is TGTGCCAGCACCTCCTCCAGGGGGCAATTGAATGAGCAGTTCTTC.